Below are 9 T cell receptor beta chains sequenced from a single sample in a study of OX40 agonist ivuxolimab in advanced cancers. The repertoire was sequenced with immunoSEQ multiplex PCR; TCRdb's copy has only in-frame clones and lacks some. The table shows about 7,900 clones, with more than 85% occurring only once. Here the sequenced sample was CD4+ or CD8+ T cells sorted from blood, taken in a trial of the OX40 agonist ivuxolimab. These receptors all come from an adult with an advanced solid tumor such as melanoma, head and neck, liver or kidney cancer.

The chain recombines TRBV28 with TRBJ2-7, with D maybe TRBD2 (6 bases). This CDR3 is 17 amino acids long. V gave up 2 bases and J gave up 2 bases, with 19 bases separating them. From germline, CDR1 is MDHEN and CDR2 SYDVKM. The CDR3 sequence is CASSLKEGRWITYEQYF. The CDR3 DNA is TGTGCCAGCAGTTTAAAGGAGGGACGTTGGATTACCTACGAGCAGTACTTC.

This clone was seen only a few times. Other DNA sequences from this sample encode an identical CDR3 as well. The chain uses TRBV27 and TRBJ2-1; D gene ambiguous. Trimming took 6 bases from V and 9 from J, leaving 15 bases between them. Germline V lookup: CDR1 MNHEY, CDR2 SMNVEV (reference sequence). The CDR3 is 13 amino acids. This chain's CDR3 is CASSLSQVGEQFF. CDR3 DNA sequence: TGTGCCAGCAGCCTTTCCCAGGTCGGTGAGCAGTTCTTC.

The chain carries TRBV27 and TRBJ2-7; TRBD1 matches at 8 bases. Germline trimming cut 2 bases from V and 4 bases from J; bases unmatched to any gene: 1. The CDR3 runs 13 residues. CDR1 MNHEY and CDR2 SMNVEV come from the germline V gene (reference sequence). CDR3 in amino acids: CASSLGTGYEQYF. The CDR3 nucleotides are TGTGCCAGCAGTTTAGGGACAGGTTACGAGCAGTACTTC.

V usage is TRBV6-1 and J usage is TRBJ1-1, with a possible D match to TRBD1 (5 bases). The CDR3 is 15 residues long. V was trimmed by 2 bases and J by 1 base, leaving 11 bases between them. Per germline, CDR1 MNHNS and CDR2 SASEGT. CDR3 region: CASSEIIGANTEAFF. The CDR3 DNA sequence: TGTGCCAGCAGTGAAATAATAGGGGCGAACACTGAAGCTTTCTTT.

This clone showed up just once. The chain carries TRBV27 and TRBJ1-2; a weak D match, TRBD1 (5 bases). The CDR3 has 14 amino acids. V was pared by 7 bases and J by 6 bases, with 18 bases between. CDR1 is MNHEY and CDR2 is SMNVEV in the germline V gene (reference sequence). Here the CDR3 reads CASTIAGGGDGYTF. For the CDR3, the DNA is TGTGCCAGCACCATTGCCGGGGGAGGGGATGGCTACACCTTC.

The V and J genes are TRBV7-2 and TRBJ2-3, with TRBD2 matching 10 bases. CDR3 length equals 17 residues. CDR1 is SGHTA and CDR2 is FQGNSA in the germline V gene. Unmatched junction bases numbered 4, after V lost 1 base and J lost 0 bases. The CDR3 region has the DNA TGTGCCAGCAGCTTAGACTTACTAGCGGGGAGCACAGATACGCAGTATTTT. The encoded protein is CASSLDLLAGSTDTQYF.

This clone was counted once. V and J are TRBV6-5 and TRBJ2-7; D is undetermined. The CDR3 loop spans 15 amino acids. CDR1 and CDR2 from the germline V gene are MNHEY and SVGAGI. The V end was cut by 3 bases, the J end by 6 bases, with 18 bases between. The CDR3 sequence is CASSYGMHSSTEQYF. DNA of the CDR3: TGTGCCAGCAGTTATGGTATGCACAGCTCAACCGAGCAGTACTTC.

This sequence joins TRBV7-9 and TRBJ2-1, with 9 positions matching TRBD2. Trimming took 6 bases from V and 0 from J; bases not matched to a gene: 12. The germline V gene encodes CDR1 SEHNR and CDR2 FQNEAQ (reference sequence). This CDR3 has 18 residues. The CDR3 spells CASRGRGASGVSYNEQFF. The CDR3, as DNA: TGTGCCAGCAGGGGACGGGGAGCTAGCGGGGTCTCCTACAATGAGCAGTTCTTC.

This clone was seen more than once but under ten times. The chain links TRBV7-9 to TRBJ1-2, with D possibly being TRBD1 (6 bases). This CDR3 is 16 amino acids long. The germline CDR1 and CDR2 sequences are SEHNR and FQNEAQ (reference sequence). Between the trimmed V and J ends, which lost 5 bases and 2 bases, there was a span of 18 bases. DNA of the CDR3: TGTGCCAGCAGCAAATCCAACAGGGATTGGAACTATGGCTACACCTTC. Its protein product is CASSKSNRDWNYGYTF. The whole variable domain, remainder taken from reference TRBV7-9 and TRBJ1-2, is DTGVSQNPRHKITKRGQNVTFRCDPISEHNRLYWYRQTLGQGPEFLTYFQNEAQLEKSRLLSDRFSAERPKGSFSTLEIQRTEQGDSAMYLCASSKSNRDWNYGYTFGSGTRLTVV.